The sequence of this T cell receptor beta chain was determined in a study of T cells in Graves' hyperthyroidism and ophthalmopathy. Study-wide background: Before treatment of any kind, peripheral blood was taken at initial diagnosis. Study-wide results and caveats: Among clonotypes expanded in thyroid above 0.001, most were also found in blood. Ophthalmopathy, which appeared later, was predicted by the model a median approximately 6.7 months before onset.

V dropped 3 bases and J dropped 2 bases, with 14 bases sitting between them. The germline gives CDR1 MNHEY, CDR2 SMNVEV (reference sequence). This CDR3 has 15 residues. The PBMCs had their origin in 7.5 to 10 ml of fresh peripheral blood. This clonotype was recorded at least ten times. Its antigen remains unknown. RNA transcripts gave rise to amplified TCR beta CDR3 regions. With the HTBI primer set, the TCR CDR3 went through a first round of RT-PCR. TCRdb ran MiXCR on the multiplex PCR reads and lists one entry per CDR3 protein. The top ten hold roughly 5.5% of the sample, which has roughly 580,000 distinct CDR3 sequences, more than 11% seen once.

Material: blood. The TCR comes from a woman in her twenties or thirties with Graves' hyperthyroidism that later progressed to Graves' ophthalmopathy. This chain uses TRBV27 with TRBJ2-7; TRBD1 might be the D (6 bases). The CDR3 is CASSLGAPLTYEQYF. DNA of the CDR3: TGTGCCAGCAGTTTGGGGGCCCCCTTGACCTACGAGCAGTACTTC.